One sample yielded the 10 T cell receptor beta chains listed below, sequenced in a study of blood T cell repertoires in COVID-19. Libraries were prepared by immunoSEQ multiplex PCR; TCRdb keeps only in-frame clonotypes and omits some of them. This table has over 60,000 clones, 70% to 90% appearing once. Sequencing was performed on peripheral blood. The source is a man in his 70s with active or convalescent COVID-19.

The chain is built from TRBV5-1 and TRBJ2-2; D may be TRBD2 (5 bases). The CDR3 covers 15 residues. The germline gives CDR1 SGHRS, CDR2 YFSETQ. Between the trimmed V and J ends, which lost 4 bases and 4 bases, there was a span of 14 bases. The DNA of the CDR3 is TGCGCCAGCAGCCCAGCGGCCCGCCGCACCGGGGAGCTGTTTTTT. This translates into CASSPAARRTGELFF.

The chain employs TRBV9 and TRBJ2-1; 7 bases line up with TRBD2. V shed 0 bases and J 9 bases; nucleotides not matched to a gene: 6. This CDR3 region has 14 residues. CDR1 and CDR2 from the germline V gene are SGDLS and YYNGEE. CDR3 residues: CASSVEAGRSEQFF. CDR3 nucleotide sequence: TGTGCCAGCAGCGTAGAAGCGGGGCGATCTGAGCAGTTCTTC.

The J gene is TRBJ2-7, the V gene TRBV7-8, with D unresolved. Germline values: CDR1 SGHVS, CDR2 FQNEAQ. V was cut by 5 bases and J by 1 base, with 9 bases left in between. The length of the CDR3 is 13 residues. The CDR3 DNA reads as TGTGCCAGCAGCCCGATTGCGTCCTACGAGCAGTACTTC. It codes for CASSPIASYEQYF.

The chain combines TRBV7-2 with TRBJ2-7; 9 nucleotides agree with TRBD1. CDR3 length: 14 amino acids. V lost 4 bases and J lost 2; bases outside the gene matches: 3. Per germline, CDR1 SGHTA and CDR2 FQGNSA. The CDR3 reads CASSSRDRAYEQYF. CDR3 in DNA: TGTGCCAGCAGCTCCCGGGACAGGGCCTACGAGCAGTACTTC.

This sequence joins TRBV9 and TRBJ1-5; TRBD1 is a possible D gene (5 bases). The CDR3 spans 13 residues. Germline V CDR1 and CDR2: SGDLS, YYNGEE. The V and J ends lost 4 bases and 5 bases respectively, with 10 bases between them. CDR3 nucleotides: TGTGCCAGCAGCCCCCAAGGGGATCAGCCCCAGCATTTT. Amino acid sequence: CASSPQGDQPQHF.

V gene TRBV5-1 combines with J gene TRBJ1-1, with D possibly matching TRBD1 (5 bases). Trimming took 3 bases from V and 6 from J, leaving 15 bases between them. This CDR3 spans 14 amino acids. The V gene's germline CDR1 is SGHRS and CDR2 YFSETQ. As DNA, the CDR3 is TGCGCCAGCAGCTCGGGGGTTGTCGGCGCTGAAGCTTTCTTT. Translating it yields CASSSGVVGAEAFF.

V is TRBV28 and J is TRBJ2-3, with unresolved D. The length of the CDR3 is 15 residues. The V gene lost 4 bases and the J gene lost 0 bases, with 11 bases spanning the gap. Germline V gives CDR1 MDHEN, CDR2 SYDVKM. The CDR3 loop reads CASSYVAHSTDTQYF. The CDR3 DNA reads as TGTGCCAGCAGTTACGTGGCTCACAGCACAGATACGCAGTATTTT.

This chain joins TRBV7-8 and TRBJ2-1, with D maybe TRBD2 (5 bases). The CDR3 sequence is 15 residues long. The V end lost 7 bases, the J end lost 2 bases, and 15 bases lay between the germline ends. From germline, CDR1 is SGHVS and CDR2 FQNEAQ. The CDR3 loop is CASNLEGSTYNEQFF. CDR3 nucleotides: TGTGCCAGCAATTTAGAGGGTAGTACCTACAATGAGCAGTTCTTC.

The rearrangement joins TRBV18 to TRBJ1-6, with TRBD1 as a possible D gene (6 bases). Germline CDR1 and CDR2: KGHSH and LQKENI. V was trimmed by 6 bases and J by 10 bases, leaving 13 bases between them. The CDR3 totals 13 residues. CDR3 protein: CASSPDRTSPLHF. CDR3 nucleotides: TGTGCCAGCTCTCCTGACAGGACCTCACCCCTCCACTTT.

The genes are TRBV6-5 and TRBJ2-5, with D tentatively TRBD1 (6 bases). The germline V gene encodes CDR1 MNHEY and CDR2 SVGAGI. Trimming took off 4 bases at V and 5 bases at J, with 14 bases between the two ends. The CDR3 has 14 residues. The CDR3 DNA sequence: TGTGCCAGCAGTTTTAACAGGGTCGAGGAGACCCAGTACTTC. This gives the protein CASSFNRVEETQYF.